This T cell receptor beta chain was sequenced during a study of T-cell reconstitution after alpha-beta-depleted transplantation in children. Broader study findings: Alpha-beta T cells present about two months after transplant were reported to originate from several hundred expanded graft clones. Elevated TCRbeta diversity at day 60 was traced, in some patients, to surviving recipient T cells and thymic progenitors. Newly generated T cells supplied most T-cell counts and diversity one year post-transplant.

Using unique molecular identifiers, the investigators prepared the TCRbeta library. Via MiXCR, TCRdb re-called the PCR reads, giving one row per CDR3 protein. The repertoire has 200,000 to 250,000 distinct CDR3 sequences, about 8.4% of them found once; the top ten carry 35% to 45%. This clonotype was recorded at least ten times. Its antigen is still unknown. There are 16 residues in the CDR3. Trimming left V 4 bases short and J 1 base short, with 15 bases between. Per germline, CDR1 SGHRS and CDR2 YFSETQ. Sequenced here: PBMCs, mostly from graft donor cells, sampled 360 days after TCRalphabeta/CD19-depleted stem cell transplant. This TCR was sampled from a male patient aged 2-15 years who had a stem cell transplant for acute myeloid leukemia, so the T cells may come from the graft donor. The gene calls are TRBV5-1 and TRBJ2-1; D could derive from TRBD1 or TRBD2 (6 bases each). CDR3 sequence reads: CASSPRGERSYNEQFF. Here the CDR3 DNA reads TGCGCCAGCAGCCCGAGGGGGGAAAGATCCTACAATGAGCAGTTCTTC.